This T cell receptor (beta chain) was obtained from a study of molecular identifiers for immune sequencing clone quantification listed by TCRdb under 2018. Background on the whole study: For a replicate experiment, the RNA from either 20,000 or 100,000 naive CD8 T cells was divided into five aliquots, and four of those aliquots went on to sequencing. This methods study used CD8 T cells to benchmark TCR RNA copy counting and molecular-identifier clustering-based TCR repertoire sequencing (MIDCIRS). Overall study results and their limits: The naive libraries included spiked-in Jurkat TCR RNA (roughly eleven copies' worth), and this Jurkat TCR RNA is not part of the donor repertoire. A single cell's worth of spiked-in Jurkat TCR RNA was reported detectable even among around 970,000 naive CD8 T cells. Clones above 20 RNA copies held over 97% of molecules in CMV-specific effector cells but under 1% in naive cells. Modeling gave 3 to 3.5 recovered TCR RNA copies per cell versus around 10 by digital PCR, implying about 30% capture efficiency. Without barcode sub-clustering, chimeric consensus sequences inflated TCR diversity; chimeras reached as high as 47%. Identical TCR molecules sharing a barcode could cause highly expanded clone sizes to be underestimated.

A note on this clonotype: Its antigen is unknown. No base qualities exist here, and no much larger clone lies one base off it.

The CDR3 sequence holds 17 residues, the cysteine and phenylalanine included. The read is trimmed to its CDR3 DNA, 51 bases read in frame from base 1. The junction carries 17 bases between V and J, which are trimmed by 0 bases and 3 bases respectively. CDR1 and CDR2 (MNHEY, SVGEGT) derive from the germline V gene. Libraries of naive CD8 T cells were built from anywhere between about 17,000 and 1,000,000 sorted cells, with 10%, 30% or 50% of the purified RNA used. Naive CD8 T cells, defined as CD8+CD4-CCR7+CD45RA+, were FACS-sorted into RLT Plus buffer on a BD FACSAria II. To test detection sensitivity, Jurkat RNA equivalent to more than 8 TCR copies was spiked into samples of about 19,000-1,000,000 naive CD8 T cells. CD8 T cells were enriched using RosetteSep CD8+ T Cell Enrichment Cocktail and Ficoll-Paque, and the enriched cells then underwent ACK red cell lysis. The library was prepared using PCR. Sequenced on a NextSeq 500. Bulk TCR libraries were made following a previously described method, with the TCR primers given in Table S5. Total RNA was purified with the Qiagen AllPrep DNA/RNA kit. Before analysis, reads from multiple sequencing runs of one library were combined. The study's processing was this. Reads were retained only if their TCR constant sequence matched exactly, and those retained reads were trimmed to 150 nt and grouped according to their 12-nt molecular barcodes. Within each barcode group, reads were sub-clustered at a 15% Levenshtein threshold, and quality-weighted consensus sequences were built per RNA molecule. Non-functional sequences were removed, as were lower-count sequences one edit away from another. Based on fitting two negative binomial distributions, any barcode sub-cluster with under 20% of the maximum read count was discarded. Using fastp at Q25 and MiXCR, TCRdb reprocessed the public reads and kept productive beta chains. Each entry is one CDR3 protein sequence, shown with its most common DNA and genes. TCRdb, not the authors, supplied the V and J calls. Counted in this sample were approximately 680,000 distinct CDR3 sequences; around 25% of them appeared once. The ten biggest clones cover 0.7% to 0.95% of the sample.

This chain is built from TRBV6-2 or TRBV6-3 and TRBJ1-2; no D segment can be confidently identified. The source of this sequence is a human donor in good health. Some libraries in this study had Jurkat cell RNA spiked in. Source material: naive CD8+ T cells from blood, with Jurkat cell RNA spiked in. This sample's cell subset or site label indicates: FACS-sorted CD8+CD4-CCR7+CD45RA+ naive T cells. The nucleotides are TGTGCCAGCAGTTACTCGATTTATCTTTCTGGGCACTATGGCTACACCTTC. This is translated as CASSYSIYLSGHYGYTF.